This TCR beta chain is drawn from a study of cytomegalovirus exposure and HLA in healthy donors. General study findings and limits: TCR beta V- and J-gene trimming, according to a later analysis, was linked to a missense DCLRE1C variant.

Trimming stripped 6 bases from V and 1 base from J, with 10 bases between. The CDR3 totals 13 residues. Per germline, CDR1 SGHNT and CDR2 YYREEE (reference sequence). In this sample, this clone turned up a few times. Its antigen is unknown. PCR involved 60 Vbeta and 13 Jbeta primers. Sequencing used immunoSEQ multiplex PCR; TCRdb keeps in-frame clones, though not all of them. Of some 170,000 clones listed, roughly 74% are singletons. Sequencing was performed on PBMCs. This chain uses TRBV5-4 with TRBJ2-5, with D perhaps matching TRBD1 (5 bases). The sequence derives from a female donor in good health and CMV-seronegative. The CDR3 coding sequence is TGTGCCAGCAAGGAACAGGTCCAAGAGACCCAGTACTTC. This translates into CASKEQVQETQYF.